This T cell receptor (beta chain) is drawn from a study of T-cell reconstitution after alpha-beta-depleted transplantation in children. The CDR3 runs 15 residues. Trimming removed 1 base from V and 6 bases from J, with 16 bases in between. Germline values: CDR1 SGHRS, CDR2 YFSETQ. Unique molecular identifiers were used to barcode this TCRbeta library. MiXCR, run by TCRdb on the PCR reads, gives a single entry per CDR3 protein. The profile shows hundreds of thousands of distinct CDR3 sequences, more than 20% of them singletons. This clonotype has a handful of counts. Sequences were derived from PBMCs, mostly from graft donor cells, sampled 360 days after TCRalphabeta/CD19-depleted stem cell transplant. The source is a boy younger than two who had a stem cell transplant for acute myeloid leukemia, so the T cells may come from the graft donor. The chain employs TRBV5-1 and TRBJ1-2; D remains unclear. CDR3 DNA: TGCGCCAGCAGCTTGAGCACGGGGATGTGGGATGGCTACACCTTC. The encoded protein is CASSLSTGMWDGYTF.